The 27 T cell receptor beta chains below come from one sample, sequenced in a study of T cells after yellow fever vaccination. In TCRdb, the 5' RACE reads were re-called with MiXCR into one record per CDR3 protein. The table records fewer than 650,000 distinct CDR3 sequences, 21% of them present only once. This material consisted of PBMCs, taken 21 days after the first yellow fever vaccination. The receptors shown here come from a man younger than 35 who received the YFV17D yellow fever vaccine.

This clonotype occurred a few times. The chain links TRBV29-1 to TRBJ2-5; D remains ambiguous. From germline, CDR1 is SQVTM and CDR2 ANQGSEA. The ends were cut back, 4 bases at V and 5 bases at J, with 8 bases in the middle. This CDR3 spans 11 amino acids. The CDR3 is CSVGNTETQYF. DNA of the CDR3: TGCAGCGTTGGAAACACTGAGACCCAGTACTTC.

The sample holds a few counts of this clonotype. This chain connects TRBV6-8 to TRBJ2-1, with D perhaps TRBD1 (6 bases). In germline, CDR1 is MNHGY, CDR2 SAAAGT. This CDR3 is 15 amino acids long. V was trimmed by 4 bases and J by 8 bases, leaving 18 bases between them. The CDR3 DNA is TGTGCCAGCAGTTTTCCAATCCGTGGGGGCCATGAGCAGTTCTTC. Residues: CASSFPIRGGHEQFF.

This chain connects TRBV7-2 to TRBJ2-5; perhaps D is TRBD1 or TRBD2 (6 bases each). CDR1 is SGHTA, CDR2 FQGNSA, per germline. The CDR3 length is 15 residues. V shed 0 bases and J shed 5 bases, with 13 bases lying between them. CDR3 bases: TGTGCCAGCAGCTTAGCGGGGGGCCCAGCGGAGACCCAGTACTTC. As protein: CASSLAGGPAETQYF.

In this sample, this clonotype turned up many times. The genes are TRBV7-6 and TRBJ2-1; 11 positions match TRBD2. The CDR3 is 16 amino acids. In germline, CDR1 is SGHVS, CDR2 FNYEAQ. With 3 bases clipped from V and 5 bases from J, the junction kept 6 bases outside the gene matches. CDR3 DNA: TGTGCCAGCAGCTTCGAACTAGCGGGGGACCACAATGAGCAGTTCTTC. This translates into CASSFELAGDHNEQFF.

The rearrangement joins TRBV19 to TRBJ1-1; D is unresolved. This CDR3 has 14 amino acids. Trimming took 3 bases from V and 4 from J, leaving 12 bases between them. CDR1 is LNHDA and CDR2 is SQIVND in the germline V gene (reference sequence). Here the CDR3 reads CASSITASGTEAFF. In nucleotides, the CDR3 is TGTGCCAGTAGTATTACGGCGTCGGGCACTGAAGCTTTCTTT.

The CDR3 sequence: CASSHGTDNSPLHF. The CDR3 DNA reads as TGTGCCAGCAGCCACGGGACAGATAATTCACCCCTCCACTTT. V is TRBV16 and J is TRBJ1-6, with 7 bases lining up with TRBD1. The CDR3 is 14 amino acids. Germline CDR1 KGHSY, CDR2 FQNENV. J lost 5 bases, V lost 3 bases, and 1 base had no gene match.

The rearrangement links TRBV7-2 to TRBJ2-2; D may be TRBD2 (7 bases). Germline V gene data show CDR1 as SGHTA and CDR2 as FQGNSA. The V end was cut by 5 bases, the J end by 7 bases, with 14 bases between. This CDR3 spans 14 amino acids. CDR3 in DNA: TGTGCCAGCAGCACTTCGAGGGGGGGCGGGGAGCTGTTTTTT. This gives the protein CASSTSRGGGELFF.

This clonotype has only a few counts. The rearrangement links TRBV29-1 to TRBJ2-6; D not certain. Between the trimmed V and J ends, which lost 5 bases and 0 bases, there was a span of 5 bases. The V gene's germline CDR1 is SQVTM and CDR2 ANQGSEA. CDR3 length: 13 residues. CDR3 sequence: CSVTPSGANVLTF. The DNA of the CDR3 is TGCAGCGTTACACCCTCTGGGGCCAACGTCCTGACTTTC.

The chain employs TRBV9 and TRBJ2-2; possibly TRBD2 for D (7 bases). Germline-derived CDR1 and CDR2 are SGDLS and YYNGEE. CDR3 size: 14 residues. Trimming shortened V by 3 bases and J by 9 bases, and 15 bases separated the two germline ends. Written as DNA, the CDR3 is TGTGCCAGCAGCGAGACCGGGGGGCCCCGGGAGCTGTTTTTT. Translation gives CASSETGGPRELFF.

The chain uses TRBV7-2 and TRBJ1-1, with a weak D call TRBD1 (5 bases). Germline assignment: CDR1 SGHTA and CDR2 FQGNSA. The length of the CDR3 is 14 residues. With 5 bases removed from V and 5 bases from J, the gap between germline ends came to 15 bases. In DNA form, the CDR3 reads TGTGCCAGCAGCAAAGCGGGGGTGCGGACTGAAGCTTTCTTT. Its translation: CASSKAGVRTEAFF.

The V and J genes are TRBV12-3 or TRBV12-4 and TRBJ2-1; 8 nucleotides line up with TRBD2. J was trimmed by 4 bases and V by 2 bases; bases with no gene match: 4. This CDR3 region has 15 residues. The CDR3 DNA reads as TGTGCCAGCAGTTTACTTCGCGGGGGGTACAATGAGCAGTTCTTC. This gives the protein CASSLLRGGYNEQFF.

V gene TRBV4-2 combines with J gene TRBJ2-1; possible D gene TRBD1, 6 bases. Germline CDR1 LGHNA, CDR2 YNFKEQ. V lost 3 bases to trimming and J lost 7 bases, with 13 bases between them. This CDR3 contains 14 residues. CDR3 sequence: CASSQGARRNEQFF. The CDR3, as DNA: TGTGCCAGCAGCCAGGGGGCCCGTCGGAATGAGCAGTTCTTC.

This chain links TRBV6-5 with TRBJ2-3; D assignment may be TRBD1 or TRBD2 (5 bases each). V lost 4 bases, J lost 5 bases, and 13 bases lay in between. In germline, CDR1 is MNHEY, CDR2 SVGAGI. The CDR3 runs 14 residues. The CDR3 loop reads CASSLAGTGDTQYF. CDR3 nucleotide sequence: TGTGCCAGCAGTTTAGCAGGGACGGGAGATACGCAGTATTTT.

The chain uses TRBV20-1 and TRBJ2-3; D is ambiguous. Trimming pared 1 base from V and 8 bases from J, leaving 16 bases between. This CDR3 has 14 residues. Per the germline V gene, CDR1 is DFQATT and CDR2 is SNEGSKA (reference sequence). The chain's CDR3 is CSARAPPPISTQYF. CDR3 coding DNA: TGCAGTGCTAGAGCCCCACCCCCCATCTCTACGCAGTATTTT.

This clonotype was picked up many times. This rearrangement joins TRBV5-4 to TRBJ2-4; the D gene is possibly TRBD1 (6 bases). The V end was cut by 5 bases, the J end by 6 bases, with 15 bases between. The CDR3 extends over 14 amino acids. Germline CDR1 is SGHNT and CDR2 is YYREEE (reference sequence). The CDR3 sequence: CASRWGPGVNIQYF. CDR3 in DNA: TGTGCCAGCAGGTGGGGGCCTGGGGTAAACATTCAGTACTTC.

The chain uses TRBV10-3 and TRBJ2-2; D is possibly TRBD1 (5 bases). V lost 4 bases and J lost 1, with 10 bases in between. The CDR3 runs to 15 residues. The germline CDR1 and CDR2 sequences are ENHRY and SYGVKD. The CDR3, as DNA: TGTGCCATCAGTGGGGGCACGCAGAACACCGGGGAGCTGTTTTTT. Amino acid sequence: CAISGGTQNTGELFF.

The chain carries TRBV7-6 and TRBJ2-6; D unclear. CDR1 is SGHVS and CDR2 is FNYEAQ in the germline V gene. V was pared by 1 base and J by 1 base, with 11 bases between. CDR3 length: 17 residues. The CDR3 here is CASSLGPNRSGANVLTF. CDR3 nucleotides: TGTGCCAGCAGCTTAGGTCCGAATAGGTCTGGGGCCAACGTCCTGACTTTC.

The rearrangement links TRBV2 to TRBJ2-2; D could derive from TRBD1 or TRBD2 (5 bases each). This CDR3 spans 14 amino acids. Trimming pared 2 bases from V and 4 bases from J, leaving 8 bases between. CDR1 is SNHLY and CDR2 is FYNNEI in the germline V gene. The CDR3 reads CASSEWGPTGELFF. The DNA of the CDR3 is TGTGCCAGCAGTGAATGGGGACCCACCGGGGAGCTGTTTTTT. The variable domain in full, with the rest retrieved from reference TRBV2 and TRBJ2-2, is EPEVTQTPSHQVTQMGQEVILRCVPISNHLYFYWYRQILGQKVEFLVSFYNNEISEKSEIFDDQFSVERPDGSNFTLKIRSTKLEDSAMYFCASSEWGPTGELFFGEGSRLTVL.

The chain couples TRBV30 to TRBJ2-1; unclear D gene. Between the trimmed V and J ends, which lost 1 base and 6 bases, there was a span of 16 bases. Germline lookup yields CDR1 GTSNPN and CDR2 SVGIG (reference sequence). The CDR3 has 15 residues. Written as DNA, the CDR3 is TGTGCCTGGAGTGCACAATCGGTCCTGCCCAATGAGCAGTTCTTC. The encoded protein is CAWSAQSVLPNEQFF.

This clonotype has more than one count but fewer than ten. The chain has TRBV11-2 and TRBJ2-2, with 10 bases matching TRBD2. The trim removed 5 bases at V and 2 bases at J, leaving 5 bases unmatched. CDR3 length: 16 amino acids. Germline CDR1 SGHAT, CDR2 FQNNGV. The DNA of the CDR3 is TGTGCCAGCAGCAAACTAGCGGGGAGAAACACCGGGGAGCTGTTTTTT. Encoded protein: CASSKLAGRNTGELFF.

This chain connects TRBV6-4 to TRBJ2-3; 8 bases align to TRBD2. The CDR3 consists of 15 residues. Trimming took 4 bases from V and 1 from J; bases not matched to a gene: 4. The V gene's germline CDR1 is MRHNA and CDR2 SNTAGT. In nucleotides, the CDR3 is TGTGCCAGCAGTGCGGTGACTAGCGGCACAGATACGCAGTATTTT. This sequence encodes CASSAVTSGTDTQYF.

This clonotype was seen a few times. The CDR3 sequence: CASSQSPGTGGEKLFF. CDR3 coding DNA: TGTGCCAGCAGCCAATCCCCCGGGACAGGGGGTGAAAAACTGTTTTTT. The chain has TRBV4-2 and TRBJ1-4; 11 bases align to TRBD1. CDR3 size: 16 residues. CDR1 and CDR2 (germline): LGHNA, YNFKEQ. After removal of 2 bases from V and 7 bases from J, the junction contained 6 bases not matched to a gene.

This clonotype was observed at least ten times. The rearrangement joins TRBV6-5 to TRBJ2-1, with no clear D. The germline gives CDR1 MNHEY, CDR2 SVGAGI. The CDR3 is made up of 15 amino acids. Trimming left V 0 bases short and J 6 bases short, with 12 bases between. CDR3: CASSYSNPHLNEQFF. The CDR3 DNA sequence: TGTGCCAGCAGTTACTCGAACCCTCACCTCAATGAGCAGTTCTTC.

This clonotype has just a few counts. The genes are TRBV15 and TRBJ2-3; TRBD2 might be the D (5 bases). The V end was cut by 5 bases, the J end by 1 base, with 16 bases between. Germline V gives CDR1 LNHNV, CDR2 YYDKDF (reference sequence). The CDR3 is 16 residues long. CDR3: CATSRFAGRGTDTQYF. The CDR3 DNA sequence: TGTGCCACCAGCCGGTTCGCGGGTAGGGGCACAGATACGCAGTATTTT.

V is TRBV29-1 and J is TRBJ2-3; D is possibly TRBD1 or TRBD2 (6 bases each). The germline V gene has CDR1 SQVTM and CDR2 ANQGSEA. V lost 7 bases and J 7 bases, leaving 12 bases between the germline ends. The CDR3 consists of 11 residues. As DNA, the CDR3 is TGCAGCGGCCTAGGGGGGAATACGCAGTATTTT. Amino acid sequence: CSGLGGNTQYF.

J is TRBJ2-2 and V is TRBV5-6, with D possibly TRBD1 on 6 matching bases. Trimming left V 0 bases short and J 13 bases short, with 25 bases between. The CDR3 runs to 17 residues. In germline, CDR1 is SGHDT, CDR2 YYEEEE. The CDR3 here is CASSLEGQPTSLMGLFF. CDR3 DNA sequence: TGTGCCAGCAGCTTGGAGGGACAACCAACCTCCCTAATGGGGCTGTTTTTT. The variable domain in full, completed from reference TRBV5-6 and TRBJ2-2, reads DAGVTQSPTHLIKTRGQQVTLRCSPKSGHDTVSWYQQALGQGPQFIFQYYEEEERQRGNFPDRFSGHQFPNYSSELNVNALLLGDSALYLCASSLEGQPTSLMGLFFGEGSRLTVL.

CDR3 residues: CASSYSGDNQPQHF. As DNA, the CDR3 is TGTGCCAGCAGTTACTCAGGGGACAATCAGCCCCAGCATTTT. V usage is TRBV6-5 and J usage is TRBJ1-5; maybe TRBD1 (5 bases). This CDR3 is 14 amino acids long. Germline CDR1 reads MNHEY; CDR2 reads SVGAGI. V was clipped by 0 bases and J by 3 bases, with 6 bases between them.